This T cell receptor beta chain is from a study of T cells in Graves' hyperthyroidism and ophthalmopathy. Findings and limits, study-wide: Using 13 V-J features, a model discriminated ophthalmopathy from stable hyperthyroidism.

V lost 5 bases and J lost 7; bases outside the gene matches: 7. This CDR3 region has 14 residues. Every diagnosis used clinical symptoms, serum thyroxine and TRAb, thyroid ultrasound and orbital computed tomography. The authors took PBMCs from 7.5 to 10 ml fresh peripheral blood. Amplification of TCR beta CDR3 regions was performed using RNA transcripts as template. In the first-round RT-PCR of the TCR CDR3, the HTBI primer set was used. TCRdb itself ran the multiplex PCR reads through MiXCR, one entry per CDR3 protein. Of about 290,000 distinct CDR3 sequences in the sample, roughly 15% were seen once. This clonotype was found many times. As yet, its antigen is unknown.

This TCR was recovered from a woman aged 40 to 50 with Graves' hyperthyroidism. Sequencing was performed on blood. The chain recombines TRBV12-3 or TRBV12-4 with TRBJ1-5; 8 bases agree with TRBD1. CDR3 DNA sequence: TGTGCCAGCAGTCCAACAGGGGGAAGACAGCCCCAGCATTTT. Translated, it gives CASSPTGGRQPQHF.